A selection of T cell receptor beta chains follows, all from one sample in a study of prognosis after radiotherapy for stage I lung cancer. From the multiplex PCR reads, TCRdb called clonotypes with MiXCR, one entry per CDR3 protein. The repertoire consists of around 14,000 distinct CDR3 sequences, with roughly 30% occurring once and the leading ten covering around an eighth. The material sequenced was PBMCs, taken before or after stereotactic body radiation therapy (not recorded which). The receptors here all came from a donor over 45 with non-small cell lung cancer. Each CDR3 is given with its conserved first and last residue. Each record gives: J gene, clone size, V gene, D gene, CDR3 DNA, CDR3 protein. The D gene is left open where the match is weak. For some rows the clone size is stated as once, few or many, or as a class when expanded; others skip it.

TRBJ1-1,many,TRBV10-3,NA,TGTGCCATCTCACGGGGGGAGAACACTGAAGCTTTCTTT,CAISRGENTEAFF
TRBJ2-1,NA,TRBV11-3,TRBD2,TGTGCCAGCAGCCCAGGACTAGCGGGAGACAATGAGCAGTTCTTC,CASSPGLAGDNEQFF
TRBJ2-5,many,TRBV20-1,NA,TGCAGTGCTAGAGATTGGGGGAGCGGTCAGACCCAGTACTTC,CSARDWGSGQTQYF
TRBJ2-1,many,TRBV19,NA,TGTGCCAGTAGTATAGATGAACTCTCCTACAATGAGCAGTTCTTC,CASSIDELSYNEQFF
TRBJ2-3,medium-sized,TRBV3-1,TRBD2,TGTGCCAGCAGCCAAGGGGCATCCTTCGGGAGGGCCGCAGATACGCAGTATTTT,CASSQGASFGRAADTQYF
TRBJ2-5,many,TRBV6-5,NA,TGTGCCAGCAGTTACTCCTTGGGCCAAGAGACCCAGTACTTC,CASSYSLGQETQYF
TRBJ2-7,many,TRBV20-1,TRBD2,TGCAGTGCTCGGGTTGCGGGAGGCTCTTGGTACGAGCAGTACTTC,CSARVAGGSWYEQYF
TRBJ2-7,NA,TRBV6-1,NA,TGTGCCAGCAGTGAAGGAGGGGCCTCGGTTCCCGATCAGTACTTT,CASSEGGASVPDQYF
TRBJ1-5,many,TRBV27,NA,TGTGCCAGCAGTTCGACCCTTTATAGCAATCAGCCCCAGCATTTT,CASSSTLYSNQPQHF
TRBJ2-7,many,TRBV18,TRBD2,TGTGCCAGCTCACCGGCCCTAGCGGGAGGTGAGCAGTACTTC,CASSPALAGGEQYF
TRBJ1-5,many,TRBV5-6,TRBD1,TGTGCCAGCAGCCAGGGGGACCTCTGGGAGGACCAGCCCCAGCATTTT,CASSQGDLWEDQPQHF
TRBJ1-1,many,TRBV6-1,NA,TGTGCCAGCAGCGTAGCCCTCGGGACTGAAGCTTTCTTT,CASSVALGTEAFF